Listed here are 4 T cell receptor beta chains from one sample, sequenced in a study of T cell changes during pregnancy in multiple sclerosis. The table came from immunoSEQ multiplex PCR; TCRdb's copy has only in-frame clones and leaves some out. The data show around 62,000 clones, with about 90% seen just once and roughly 0.76% held by the top ten. Source: CD4+ T cells from peripheral blood mononuclear cells, taken in the first trimester of pregnancy. The receptors shown here come from a female donor with multiple sclerosis, enrolled in a pregnancy study.

This chain connects TRBV7-3 to TRBJ1-4; TRBD1 matches 8 bases. Germline V lookup: CDR1 SGHTA, CDR2 FQGTGA. This CDR3 has 13 amino acids. V was pared by 5 bases and J by 8 bases, with 4 bases of the junction left unmatched. The CDR3: CASSVGTGEKLFF. Written as DNA, the CDR3 is TGTGCCAGCAGCGTCGGGACAGGAGAAAAACTGTTTTTT.

The chain combines TRBV2 with TRBJ1-5; TRBD1 aligns across 10 bases. The CDR3 extends over 15 amino acids. Germline trimming cut 4 bases from V and 6 bases from J; bases unmatched to any gene: 6. The germline gives CDR1 SNHLY, CDR2 FYNNEI. DNA for the CDR3: TGTGCCAGCAGTGTGGGACAGGGGTGGATTCAGCCCCAGCATTTT. It translates to CASSVGQGWIQPQHF.

The rearrangement joins TRBV6-1 to TRBJ1-2; TRBD1 matches 7 bases. After removal of 4 bases from V and 4 bases from J, the junction contained 6 bases not matched to a gene. This CDR3 comprises 14 residues. Germline V lookup: CDR1 MNHNS, CDR2 SASEGT. The CDR3 region is CASSAGQATYGYTF. The CDR3, as DNA: TGTGCCAGCAGTGCAGGACAGGCCACCTATGGCTACACCTTC.

The chain recombines TRBV25-1 with TRBJ2-3; 10 bases align to TRBD2. The CDR3 totals 15 residues. The J segment lost 10 bases and the V segment lost 2 bases, leaving 9 bases of the junction unmatched. Germline V gives CDR1 MGHDK, CDR2 SYGVNS. This chain's CDR3 is CASSEASGGPTPQYF. The DNA for the CDR3 is TGTGCCAGCAGTGAAGCTAGCGGGGGCCCCACCCCGCAGTATTTT.